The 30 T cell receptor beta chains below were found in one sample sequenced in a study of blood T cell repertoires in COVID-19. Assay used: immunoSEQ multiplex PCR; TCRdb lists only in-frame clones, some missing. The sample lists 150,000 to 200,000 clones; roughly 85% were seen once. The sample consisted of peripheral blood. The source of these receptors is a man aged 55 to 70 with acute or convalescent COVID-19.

The CDR3 DNA sequence: TGTGCCAGCAGAGAAAGTAGCGGGCCCTACGAGCAGTACTTC. Protein: CASRESSGPYEQYF. The V call is TRBV2, the J call TRBJ2-7, with 7 positions matching TRBD2. J lost 2 bases, V lost 6 bases, and 7 bases had no gene match. This CDR3 region has 14 residues. Germline V gene sequence: CDR1 SNHLY, CDR2 FYNNEI.

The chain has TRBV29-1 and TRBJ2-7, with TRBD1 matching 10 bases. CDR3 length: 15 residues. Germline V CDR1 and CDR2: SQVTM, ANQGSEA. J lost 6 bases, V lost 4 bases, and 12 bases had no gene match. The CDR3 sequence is CSVVPRGQGMGEQYF. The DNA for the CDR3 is TGCAGCGTTGTGCCCCGGGGACAGGGGATGGGCGAGCAGTACTTC.

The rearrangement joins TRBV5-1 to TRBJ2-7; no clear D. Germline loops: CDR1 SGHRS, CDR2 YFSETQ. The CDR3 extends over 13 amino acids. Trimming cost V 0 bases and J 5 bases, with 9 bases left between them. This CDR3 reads CASSLDSWNEQYF. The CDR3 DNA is TGCGCCAGCAGCTTGGACAGTTGGAACGAGCAGTACTTC.

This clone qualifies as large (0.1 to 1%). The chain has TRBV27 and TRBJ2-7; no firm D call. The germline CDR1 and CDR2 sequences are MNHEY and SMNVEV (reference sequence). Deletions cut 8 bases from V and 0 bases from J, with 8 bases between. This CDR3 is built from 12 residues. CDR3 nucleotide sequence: TGTGCCAGCTTTTCGAGCTCCTACGAGCAGTACTTC. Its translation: CASFSSSYEQYF.

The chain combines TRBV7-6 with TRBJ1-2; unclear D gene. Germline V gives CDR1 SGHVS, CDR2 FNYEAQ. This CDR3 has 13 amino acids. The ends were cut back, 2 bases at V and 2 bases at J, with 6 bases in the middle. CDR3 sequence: CASSLKQNYGYTF. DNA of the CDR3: TGTGCCAGCAGCTTAAAACAGAACTATGGCTACACCTTC.

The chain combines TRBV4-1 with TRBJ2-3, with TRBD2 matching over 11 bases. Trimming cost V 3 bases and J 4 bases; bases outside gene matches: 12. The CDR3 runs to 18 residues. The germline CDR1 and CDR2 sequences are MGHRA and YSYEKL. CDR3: CASSHALITSGSSDTQYF. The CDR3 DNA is TGCGCCAGCAGCCACGCCCTGATTACTAGCGGGAGCTCAGATACGCAGTATTTT.

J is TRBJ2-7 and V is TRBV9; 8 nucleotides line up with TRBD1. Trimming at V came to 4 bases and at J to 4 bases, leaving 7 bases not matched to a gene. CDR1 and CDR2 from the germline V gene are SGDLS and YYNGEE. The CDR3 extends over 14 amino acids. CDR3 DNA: TGTGCCAGCAGCCTTGGACAGGGAGCGTACGAGCAGTACTTC. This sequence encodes CASSLGQGAYEQYF.

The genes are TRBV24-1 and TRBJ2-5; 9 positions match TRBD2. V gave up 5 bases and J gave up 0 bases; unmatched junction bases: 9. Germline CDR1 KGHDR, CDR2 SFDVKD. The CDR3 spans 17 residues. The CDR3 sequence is CATSGAGIAGDQETQYF. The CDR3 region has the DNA TGTGCCACCAGTGGGGCGGGTATAGCGGGAGACCAAGAGACCCAGTACTTC.

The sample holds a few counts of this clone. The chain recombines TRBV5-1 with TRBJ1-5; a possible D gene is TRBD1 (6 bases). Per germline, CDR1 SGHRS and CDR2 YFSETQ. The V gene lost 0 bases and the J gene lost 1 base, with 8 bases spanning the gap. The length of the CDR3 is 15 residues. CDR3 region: CASSLEGHSNQPQHF. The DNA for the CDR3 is TGCGCCAGCAGCTTGGAGGGACACAGCAATCAGCCCCAGCATTTT.

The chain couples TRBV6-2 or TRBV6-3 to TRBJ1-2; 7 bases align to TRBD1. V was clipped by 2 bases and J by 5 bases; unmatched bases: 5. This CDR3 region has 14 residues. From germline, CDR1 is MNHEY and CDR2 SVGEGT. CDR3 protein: CASSYPGTVYGYTF. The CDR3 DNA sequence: TGTGCCAGCAGTTACCCCGGGACAGTGTATGGCTACACCTTC.

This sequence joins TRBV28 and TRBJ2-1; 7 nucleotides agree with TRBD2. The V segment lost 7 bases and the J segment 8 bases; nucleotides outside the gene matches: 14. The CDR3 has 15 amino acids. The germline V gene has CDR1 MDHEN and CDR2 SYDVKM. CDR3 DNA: TGTGCCAGCAAACCCGGCTGGGAGGGCCCAGATGAGCAGTTCTTC. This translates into CASKPGWEGPDEQFF.

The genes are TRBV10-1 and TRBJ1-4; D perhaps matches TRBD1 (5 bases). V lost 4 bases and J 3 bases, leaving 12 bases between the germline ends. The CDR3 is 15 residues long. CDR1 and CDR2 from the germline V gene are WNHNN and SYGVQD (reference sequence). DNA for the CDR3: TGCGCCAGCAGTGGGATAGGGGCGGCTAATGAAAAACTGTTTTTT. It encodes CASSGIGAANEKLFF.

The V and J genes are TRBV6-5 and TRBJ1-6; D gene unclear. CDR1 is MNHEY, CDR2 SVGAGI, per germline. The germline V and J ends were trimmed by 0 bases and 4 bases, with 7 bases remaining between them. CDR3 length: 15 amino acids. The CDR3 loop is CASSYSTEYNSPLHF. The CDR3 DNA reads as TGTGCCAGCAGTTACTCGACTGAATATAATTCACCCCTCCACTTT.

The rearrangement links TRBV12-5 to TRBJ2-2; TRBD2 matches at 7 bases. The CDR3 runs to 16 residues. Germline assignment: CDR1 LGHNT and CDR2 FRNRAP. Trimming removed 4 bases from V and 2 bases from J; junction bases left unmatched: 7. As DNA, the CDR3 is TGTGCTAGTGGTTCCCGGGACTACATAAACACCGGGGAGCTGTTTTTT. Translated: CASGSRDYINTGELFF.

In DNA form, the CDR3 reads TGTGCCAGCAGCGTCAGCGGGGGCTATAATTCACCCCTCCACTTT. This encodes CASSVSGGYNSPLHF. V gene TRBV7-3 combines with J gene TRBJ1-6, with D perhaps TRBD1 (5 bases). V was clipped by 5 bases and J by 3 bases, with 11 bases between them. The CDR3 has 15 residues. Germline V gene data show CDR1 as SGHTA and CDR2 as FQGTGA.

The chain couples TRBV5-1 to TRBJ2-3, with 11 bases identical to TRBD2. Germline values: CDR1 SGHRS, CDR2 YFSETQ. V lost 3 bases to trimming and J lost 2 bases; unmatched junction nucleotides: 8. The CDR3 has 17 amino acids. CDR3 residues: CASSSLAGGTITDTQYF. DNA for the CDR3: TGCGCCAGCAGCTCTCTAGCGGGGGGAACGATCACAGATACGCAGTATTTT.

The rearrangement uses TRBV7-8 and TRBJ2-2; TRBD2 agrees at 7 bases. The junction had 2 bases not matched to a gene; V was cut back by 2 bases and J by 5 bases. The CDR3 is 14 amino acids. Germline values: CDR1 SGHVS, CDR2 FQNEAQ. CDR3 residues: CASSLYGGTGELFF. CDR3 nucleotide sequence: TGTGCCAGCAGCTTATACGGGGGGACCGGGGAGCTGTTTTTT.

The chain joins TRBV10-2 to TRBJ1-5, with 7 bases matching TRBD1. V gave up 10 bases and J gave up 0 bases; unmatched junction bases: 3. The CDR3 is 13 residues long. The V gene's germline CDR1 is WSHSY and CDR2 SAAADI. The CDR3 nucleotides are TGCGCCACCCGGACAGGTAGCAATCAGCCCCAGCATTTT. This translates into CATRTGSNQPQHF.

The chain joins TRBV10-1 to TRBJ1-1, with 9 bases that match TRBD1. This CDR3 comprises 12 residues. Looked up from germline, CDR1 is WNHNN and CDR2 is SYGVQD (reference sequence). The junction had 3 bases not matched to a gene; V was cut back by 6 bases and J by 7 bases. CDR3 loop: CASSPDRGEAFF. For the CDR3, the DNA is TGCGCCAGCAGCCCGGACAGGGGTGAAGCTTTCTTT.

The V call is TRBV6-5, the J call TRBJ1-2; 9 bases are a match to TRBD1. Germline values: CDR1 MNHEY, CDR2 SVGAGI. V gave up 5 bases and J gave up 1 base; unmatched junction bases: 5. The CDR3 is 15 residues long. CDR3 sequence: CASSTPTGGNYGYTF. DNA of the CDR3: TGTGCCAGCAGTACCCCGACAGGGGGTAACTATGGCTACACCTTC.

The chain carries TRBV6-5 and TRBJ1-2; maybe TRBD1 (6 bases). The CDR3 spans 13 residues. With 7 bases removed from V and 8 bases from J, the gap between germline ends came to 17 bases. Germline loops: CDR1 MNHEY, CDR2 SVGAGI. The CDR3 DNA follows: TGTGCCAGCACCCCCACCAGGGGTGGGGGCTACACCTTC. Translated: CASTPTRGGGYTF.

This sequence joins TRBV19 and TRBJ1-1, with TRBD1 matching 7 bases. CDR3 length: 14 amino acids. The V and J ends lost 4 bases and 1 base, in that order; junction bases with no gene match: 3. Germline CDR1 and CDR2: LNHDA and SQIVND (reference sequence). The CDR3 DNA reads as TGTGCCAGTAGTAAGTGGACAGGGAACACTGAAGCTTTCTTT. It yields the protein CASSKWTGNTEAFF.

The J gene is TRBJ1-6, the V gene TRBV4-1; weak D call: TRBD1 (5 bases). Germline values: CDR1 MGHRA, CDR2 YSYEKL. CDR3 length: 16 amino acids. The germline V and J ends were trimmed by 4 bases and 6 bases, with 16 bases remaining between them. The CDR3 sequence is CASSPGTAGSNSPLHF. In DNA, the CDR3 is TGCGCCAGCAGCCCGGGGACCGCCGGGAGTAATTCACCCCTCCACTTT.

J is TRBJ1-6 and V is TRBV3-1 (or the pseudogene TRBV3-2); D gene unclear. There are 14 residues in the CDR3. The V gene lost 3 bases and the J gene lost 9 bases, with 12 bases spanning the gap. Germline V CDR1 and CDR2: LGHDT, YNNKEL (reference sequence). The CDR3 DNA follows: TGTGCCAGCAGCCATCGCGGGAGTAGTTCACCCCTCCACTTT. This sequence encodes CASSHRGSSSPLHF.

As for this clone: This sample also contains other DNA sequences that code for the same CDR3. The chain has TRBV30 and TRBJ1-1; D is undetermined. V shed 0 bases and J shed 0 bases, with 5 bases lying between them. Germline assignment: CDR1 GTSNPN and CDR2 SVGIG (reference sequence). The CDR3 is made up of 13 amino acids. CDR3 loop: CAWSVQLNTEAFF. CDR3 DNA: TGTGCCTGGAGTGTACAATTGAACACTGAAGCTTTCTTT.

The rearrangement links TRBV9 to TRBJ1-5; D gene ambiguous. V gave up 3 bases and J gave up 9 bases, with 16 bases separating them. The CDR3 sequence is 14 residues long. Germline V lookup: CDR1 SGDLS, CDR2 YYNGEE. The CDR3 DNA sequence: TGTGCCAGCAGCGCCCGTGCCTATGATCCGCCCCAGCATTTT. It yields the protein CASSARAYDPPQHF.

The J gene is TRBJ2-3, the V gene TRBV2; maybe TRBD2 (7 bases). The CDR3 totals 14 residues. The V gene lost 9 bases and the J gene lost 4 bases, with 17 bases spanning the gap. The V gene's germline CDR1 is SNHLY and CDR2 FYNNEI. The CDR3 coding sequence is TGTGCCAGTGGGGGGGCTAGCGCCGCAGATACGCAGTATTTT. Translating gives CASGGASAADTQYF.

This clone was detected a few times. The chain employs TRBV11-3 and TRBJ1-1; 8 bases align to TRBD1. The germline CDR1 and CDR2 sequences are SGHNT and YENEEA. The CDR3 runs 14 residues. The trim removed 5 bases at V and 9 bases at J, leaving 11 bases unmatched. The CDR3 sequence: CASSTSSQGAKAFF. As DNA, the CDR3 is TGTGCCAGCAGCACCAGTTCTCAGGGGGCTAAAGCTTTCTTT.

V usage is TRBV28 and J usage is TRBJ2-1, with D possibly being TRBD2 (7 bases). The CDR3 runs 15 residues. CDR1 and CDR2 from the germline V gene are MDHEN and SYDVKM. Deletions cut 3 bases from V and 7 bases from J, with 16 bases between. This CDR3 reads CASSFGGARANEQFF. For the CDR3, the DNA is TGTGCCAGCAGTTTTGGGGGGGCGAGGGCAAATGAGCAGTTCTTC.

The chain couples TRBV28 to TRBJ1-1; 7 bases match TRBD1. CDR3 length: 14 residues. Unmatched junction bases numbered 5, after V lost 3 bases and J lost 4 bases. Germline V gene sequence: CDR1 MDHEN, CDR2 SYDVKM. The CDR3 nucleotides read TGTGCCAGCAGTTTCCGACAGGGTCGCACTGAAGCTTTCTTT. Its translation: CASSFRQGRTEAFF.